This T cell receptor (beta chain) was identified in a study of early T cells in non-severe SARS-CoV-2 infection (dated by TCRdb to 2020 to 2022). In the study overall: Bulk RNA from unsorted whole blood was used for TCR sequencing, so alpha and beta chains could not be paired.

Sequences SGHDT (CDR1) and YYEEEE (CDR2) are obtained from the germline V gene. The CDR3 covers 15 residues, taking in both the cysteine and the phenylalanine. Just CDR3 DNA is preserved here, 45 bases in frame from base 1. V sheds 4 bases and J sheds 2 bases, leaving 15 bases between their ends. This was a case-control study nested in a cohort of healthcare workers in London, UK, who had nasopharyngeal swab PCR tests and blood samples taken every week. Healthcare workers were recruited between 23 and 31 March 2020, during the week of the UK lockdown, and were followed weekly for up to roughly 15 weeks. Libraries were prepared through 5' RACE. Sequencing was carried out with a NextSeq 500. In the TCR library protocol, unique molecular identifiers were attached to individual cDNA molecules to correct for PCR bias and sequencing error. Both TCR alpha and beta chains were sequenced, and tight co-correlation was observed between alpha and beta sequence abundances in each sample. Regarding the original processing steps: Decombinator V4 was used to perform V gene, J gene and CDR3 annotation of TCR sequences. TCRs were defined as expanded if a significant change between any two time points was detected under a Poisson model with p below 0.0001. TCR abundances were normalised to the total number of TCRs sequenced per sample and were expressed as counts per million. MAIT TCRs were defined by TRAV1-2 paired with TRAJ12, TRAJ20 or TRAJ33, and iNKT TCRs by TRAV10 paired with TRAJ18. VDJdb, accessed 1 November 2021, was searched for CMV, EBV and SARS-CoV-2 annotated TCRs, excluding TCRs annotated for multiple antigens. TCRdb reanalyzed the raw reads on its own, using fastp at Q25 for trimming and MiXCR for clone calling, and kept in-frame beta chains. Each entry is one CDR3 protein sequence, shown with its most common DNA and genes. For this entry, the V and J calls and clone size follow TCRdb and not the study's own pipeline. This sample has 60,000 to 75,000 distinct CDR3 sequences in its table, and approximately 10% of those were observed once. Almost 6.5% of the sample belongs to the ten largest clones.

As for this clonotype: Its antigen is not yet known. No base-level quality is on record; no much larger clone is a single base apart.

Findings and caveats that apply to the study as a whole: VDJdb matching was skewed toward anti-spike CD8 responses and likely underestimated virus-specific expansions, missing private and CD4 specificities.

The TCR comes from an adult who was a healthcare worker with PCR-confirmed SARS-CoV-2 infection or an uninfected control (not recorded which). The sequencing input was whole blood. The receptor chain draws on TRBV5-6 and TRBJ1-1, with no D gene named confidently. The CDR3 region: CASSPSRLFNTEAFF. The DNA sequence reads TGTGCCAGCAGCCCGAGTAGGCTTTTCAACACTGAAGCTTTCTTT.